This entry describes one T cell receptor beta chain. What it binds is unknown. Healthy Caucasians alone served as donors. The V and J ends lost 2 bases and 2 bases respectively, with 8 bases between them. Germline V gene lookup returns CDR1 ENHRY and CDR2 SYGVKD. The CDR3 extends over 14 amino acids. TCRdb recomputed calls from the 5' RACE reads with MiXCR, one row per CDR3 protein. The profile shows 300,000 to 350,000 distinct CDR3 sequences, around 12% of them singletons. This specimen comes from a study of identical twins. Study-level results: Out-of-frame alpha sequences shared by twins were enriched for low generation probability.

These data also formed part of another study, on yellow fever vaccine responses in identical twins.

The genes are TRBV10-3 and TRBJ2-3, with a possible D match to TRBD2 (6 bases). The sequenced sample consisted of CD8+ T cells sorted from blood. The receptor was derived from a young woman in good health. The CDR3 DNA is TGTGCCATCAGTGAGGCGGGACCCACAGATACGCAGTATTTT. As protein: CAISEAGPTDTQYF.